This entry features one T cell receptor (beta chain) sequence. Its antigen is not identified. This sample was taken from a study of blood T cells in healthy people across ages. Study-wide points: Significant beta diversity loss was already apparent by age approximately 40, declining roughly linearly.

Alongside a J-beta primer mix, a sample-barcoded 5' primer served in a second PCR lasting roughly 7 to 11 cycles. TCRdb reprocessed the 5' RACE reads with MiXCR, giving one entry per CDR3 protein. Among about 640,000 distinct CDR3 sequences listed, 45% to 65% were seen once. The ends were cut back, 6 bases at V and 4 bases at J, with 7 bases in the middle. Germline V gene sequence: CDR1 MNHNS, CDR2 SASEGT. This CDR3 comprises 12 residues. This sequence originates from a man aged 55 to 70 in good health. The rearrangement joins TRBV6-1 to TRBJ1-3; no clear D gene. Sequenced sample: blood. The CDR3: CASRDLGNTIYF. CDR3 bases: TGTGCCAGCAGGGATCTCGGAAACACCATATATTTT.